A few counts support the clone carrying this T cell receptor (beta chain). The data stem from a study of early T cells in non-severe SARS-CoV-2 infection. The germline gives CDR1 DFQATT, CDR2 SNEGSKA (reference sequence). CDR3 length equals 13 residues. Trimming cost V 3 bases and J 4 bases, with 12 bases left between them. TCRdb fed the 5' RACE reads into MiXCR, producing one record per CDR3 protein. The sample includes under 85,000 distinct CDR3 sequences, around 10% of them seen just once. Here the sequenced sample was whole blood, taken at baseline. This receptor was taken from an adult who was a healthcare worker with PCR-confirmed SARS-CoV-2 infection or an uninfected control (not recorded which). The V call is TRBV20-1, the J call TRBJ1-2; maybe TRBD1 (6 bases). CDR3 bases: TGCAGTGCTAGCAACGACAGGTTCTATGGCTACACCTTC. It encodes CSASNDRFYGYTF.